The TCR beta chain under discussion was sequenced for a study of CD8+CD57+ T cells in acquired aplastic anemia. The CDR3 extends over 15 amino acids. The V segment lost 2 bases and the J segment 1 base; nucleotides outside the gene matches: 3. Looked up from germline, CDR1 is DFQATT and CDR2 is SNEGSKA (reference sequence). All sequencing subjects had displayed CD8+CD57+ cell expansion on flow cytometry. Genomic DNA, serving as template, underwent TCR beta VDJ and CDR3 profiling. TCRdb analysed the reads with MiXCR anew, one entry per CDR3 protein. The table lists some 160,000 distinct CDR3 sequences, around 48% of them singletons.

The chain employs TRBV20-1 and TRBJ2-3, with 10 bases matching TRBD2. Sequenced material: sorted CD4+, CD8+, or CD8+CD57+ T cells (not recorded which) from PBMCs. The sequence derives from a human donor with aplastic anemia. CDR3 in amino acids: CSARPLAGGTDTQYF. The CDR3 DNA is TGCAGTGCTAGACCTCTAGCGGGAGGCACAGATACGCAGTATTTT.